This T cell receptor (beta chain) stems from a study of shared clonotypes between healthy human individuals. General study points: In general, naive subsets displayed greater estimated richness than memory subsets did.

CD8 memory merged CD45RO+ cells and CCR7-negative CD45RA+ TemRA cells into one population. About this clone itself: Its antigen is still unknown.

The CDR3 is 19 amino acids. Trimming shortened V by 4 bases and J by 1 base, and 20 bases separated the two germline ends. Germline CDR1 is MNHEY and CDR2 is SMNVEV (reference sequence). Data came from immunoSEQ multiplex PCR; TCRdb stores just in-frame clones and leaves some out. The data hold about 380,000 clones, with approximately 97% observed a single time. The chain is built from TRBV27 and TRBJ2-6, with a tentative D call TRBD2 (7 bases). This clonotype was obtained from a young man in good health. The specimen sequenced was memory CD8+ T cells sorted from blood. Subset given: CD45RO+ cells pooled with CCR7-negative TemRA cells. For the CDR3, the DNA is TGTGCCAGCAGTTCACGTACGGGGGGCATAGGGTCTGGGGCCAACGTCCTGACTTTC. Its translation: CASSSRTGGIGSGANVLTF.